The 5 T cell receptor beta chains listed next were all sequenced from one sample in a study of control samples from healthy donors and cancer patients. Profiled with immunoSEQ multiplex PCR; TCRdb holds only in-frame clones, not every one. Of over 100,000 clones in the sample, about nine tenths were seen once. The sequenced sample was blood. These receptors all come from a woman in her fifties or sixties in good health.

The rearrangement links TRBV28 to TRBJ1-1; D is perhaps TRBD1 (5 bases). V lost 8 bases and J lost 5, with 15 bases in between. CDR1 and CDR2 (germline): MDHEN, SYDVKM. The CDR3 is 13 amino acids. The CDR3 DNA is TGTGCCAGCGGAGGGGCAGGGAGGACTGAAGCTTTCTTT. Protein sequence: CASGGAGRTEAFF.

The CDR3 here is CASSLKEGTEAFF. CDR3 bases: TGTGCCAGCTCCCTTAAGGAAGGCACTGAAGCTTTCTTT. V is TRBV18 and J is TRBJ1-1; D unclear. V gave up 6 bases and J gave up 4 bases, with 12 bases separating them. The germline V gene has CDR1 KGHSH and CDR2 LQKENI. This CDR3 contains 13 residues. Together with reference TRBV18 and TRBJ1-1, the CDR3 gives the full variable domain: NAGVMQNPRHLVRRRGQEARLRCSPMKGHSHVYWYRQLPEEGLKFMVYLQKENIIDESGMPKERFSAEFPKEGPSILRIQQVVRGDSAAYFCASSLKEGTEAFFGQGTRLTVV.

This chain links TRBV5-1 with TRBJ1-3; D is perhaps TRBD1 (5 bases). This CDR3 comprises 14 residues. The V end was cut by 4 bases, the J end by 3 bases, with 11 bases between. Germline CDR1 SGHRS, CDR2 YFSETQ. CDR3 DNA: TGCGCCAGCAGCACGACAGCATTTGGAAACACCATATATTTT. This sequence encodes CASSTTAFGNTIYF.

The chain uses TRBV18 and TRBJ1-2; 9 positions agree with TRBD1. Trimming cost V 0 bases and J 6 bases; bases outside gene matches: 5. This CDR3 has 15 amino acids. CDR1 and CDR2 (germline): KGHSH, LQKENI. The CDR3 sequence is CASSPPRDREDGYTF. The CDR3 nucleotides read TGTGCCAGCTCACCACCTAGGGACAGGGAGGATGGCTACACCTTC.

V gene TRBV30 combines with J gene TRBJ1-1; a possible D gene is TRBD1 (5 bases). CDR3 length equals 13 residues. Germline values: CDR1 GTSNPN, CDR2 SVGIG (reference sequence). With 5 bases removed from V and 1 base from J, the gap between germline ends came to 11 bases. The DNA of the CDR3 is TGTGCCTGGTTAGTGGGACCGAACACTGAAGCTTTCTTT. This encodes CAWLVGPNTEAFF. The variable domain in full, with the rest retrieved from reference TRBV30 and TRBJ1-1, is SQTIHQWPATLVQPVGSPLSLECTVEGTSNPNLYWYRQAAGRGLQLLFYSVGIGQISSEVPQNLSASRPQDRQFILSSKKLLLSDSGFYLCAWLVGPNTEAFFGQGTRLTVV.